Included here is one T cell receptor (beta chain) sequence, with context. Germline V CDR1 and CDR2: SGHKS, YYEKEE (reference sequence). The ends lost 4 bases at V and 4 bases at J; junction bases unmatched: 16. The length of the CDR3 is 17 residues. Clones were read by immunoSEQ multiplex PCR, and TCRdb kept only the in-frame ones, dropping some. The table has just over 300,000 clones, nearly 90% seen once; the top ten hold over 1.5%. The sample is drawn from a study of blood T cell repertoires in COVID-19. Study as a whole: Researchers got acute and convalescent COVID-19 samples from the United States, Italy and Spain.

Followed over time, Seattle patients had been enrolled while infection was active. Input material: peripheral blood. The clonotype originates from a woman in her 30s with COVID-19, enrolled during active disease. V gene TRBV5-5 combines with J gene TRBJ1-1; 7 bases align to TRBD1. The CDR3 nucleotides are TGTGCCAGCAGCGGGAGCCGACTACAGGGGAAGGGCACTGAAGCTTTCTTT. It yields the protein CASSGSRLQGKGTEAFF. Full variable domain (outside the CDR3, taken from reference TRBV5-5 and TRBJ1-1): DAGVTQSPTHLIKTRGQQVTLRCSPISGHKSVSWYQQVLGQGPQFIFQYYEKEERGRGNFPDRFSARQFPNYSSELNVNALLLGDSALYLCASSGSRLQGKGTEAFFGQGTRLTVV.